These 23 T cell receptor beta chains were all obtained from the same sample, sequenced in a study of T cell changes during pregnancy in multiple sclerosis. Data came from immunoSEQ multiplex PCR; TCRdb stores just in-frame clones and leaves some out. The sample consists of 70,000 to 100,000 clones, approximately 92% of them appearing once. Sequencing used peripheral blood, obtained in the first trimester of pregnancy. Receptor source: a female donor with multiple sclerosis, enrolled in a pregnancy study.

The rearrangement joins TRBV23-1 to TRBJ2-7, with 8 bases that match TRBD1. TRBV23-1 is an ORF; its function is uncertain. Trimming took 2 bases from V and 2 from J; bases not matched to a gene: 5. This CDR3 has 15 amino acids. The CDR3 DNA reads TGCGCCAGCAGTCAAGTGGGACAGGACCCCTACGAGCAGTACTTC. It codes for CASSQVGQDPYEQYF.

The J gene is TRBJ2-6, the V gene TRBV7-3; D is perhaps TRBD1 (7 bases). The CDR3 extends over 18 amino acids. The germline V and J ends were trimmed by 5 bases and 0 bases, with 17 bases remaining between them. Germline values: CDR1 SGHTA, CDR2 FQGTGA. Here the CDR3 reads CASSPGGHPRSGANVLTF. In DNA, the CDR3 is TGTGCCAGCAGCCCAGGGGGGCACCCACGCTCTGGGGCCAACGTCCTGACTTTC.

J is TRBJ1-2 and V is TRBV29-1; 10 positions agree with TRBD1. Germline CDR1 and CDR2: SQVTM and ANQGSEA. CDR3 length: 15 amino acids. The J segment lost 8 bases and the V segment lost 0 bases, leaving 9 bases of the junction unmatched. CDR3 loop: CSVEDYDRGLGGYTF. The DNA of the CDR3 is TGCAGCGTTGAAGATTATGACAGGGGGCTAGGAGGCTACACCTTC. Full variable domain (missing parts from reference TRBV29-1 and TRBJ1-2): SAVISQKPSRDICQRGTSLTIQCQVDSQVTMMFWYRQQPGQSLTLIATANQGSEATYESGFVIDKFPISRPNLTFSTLTVSNMSPEDSSIYLCSVEDYDRGLGGYTFGSGTRLTVV.

The CDR3 sequence: CASRVRGSGTTSTDTQYF. In nucleotides, the CDR3 is TGTGCCAGTAGGGTCCGGGGGAGCGGCACCACTAGCACAGATACGCAGTATTTT. This chain uses TRBV19 with TRBJ2-3; possible D gene TRBD2, 6 bases. CDR3 length equals 18 residues. Per the germline V gene, CDR1 is LNHDA and CDR2 is SQIVND (reference sequence). Trimming pared 6 bases from V and 0 bases from J, leaving 22 bases between. The variable domain in full, completed from reference TRBV19 and TRBJ2-3, reads DGGITQSPKYLFRKEGQNVTLSCEQNLNHDAMYWYRQDPGQGLRLIYYSQIVNDFQKGDIAEGYSVSREKKESFPLTVTSAQKNPTAFYLCASRVRGSGTTSTDTQYFGPGTRLTVL.

V is TRBV5-6 and J is TRBJ2-7; 9 bases line up with TRBD2. Germline CDR1 SGHDT, CDR2 YYEEEE. Losses at the gene ends were 0 bases for V and 0 bases for J; bases not matched to a gene: 4. This CDR3 has 16 amino acids. The CDR3 is CASSLGGGGDSYEQYF. The CDR3 DNA reads TGTGCCAGCAGCTTGGGCGGCGGGGGGGACTCCTACGAGCAGTACTTC.

V gene TRBV7-9 combines with J gene TRBJ1-1; 8 nucleotides match TRBD1. In germline, CDR1 is SEHNR, CDR2 FQNEAQ (reference sequence). The CDR3 length is 15 residues. Losses at the gene ends were 1 base for V and 1 base for J; bases not matched to a gene: 2. CDR3 residues: CASSLEDRENTEAFF. The CDR3 coding sequence is TGTGCCAGCAGCTTAGAGGACAGGGAGAACACTGAAGCTTTCTTT.

CDR3 bases: TGTGCCAGCAGCTTAGACGGGGGTCGTCAGCCCCAGCATTTT. It yields the protein CASSLDGGRQPQHF. This chain links TRBV7-2 with TRBJ1-5; a weak D match, TRBD1 (5 bases). This CDR3 contains 14 residues. V shed 1 base and J shed 6 bases, with 10 bases lying between them. Germline values: CDR1 SGHTA, CDR2 FQGNSA.

The V call is TRBV14, the J call TRBJ2-7; D is unclear. CDR3 length: 12 amino acids. Per germline, CDR1 SGHDN and CDR2 FVKESK. V shed 3 bases and J shed 4 bases, with 7 bases lying between them. CDR3 protein: CASSQGQYEQYF. The CDR3 DNA reads as TGTGCCAGCAGCCAGGGCCAATACGAGCAGTACTTC.

The V gene is TRBV27, the J gene TRBJ1-3; tentatively, D is TRBD1 (5 bases). The germline CDR1 and CDR2 sequences are MNHEY and SMNVEV (reference sequence). Trimming took 6 bases from V and 1 from J, leaving 13 bases between them. CDR3 length: 15 residues. CDR3: CASRSLGGSGNTIYF. CDR3 DNA sequence: TGTGCCAGCAGAAGCCTTGGGGGGTCTGGAAACACCATATATTTT.

V usage is TRBV5-5 and J usage is TRBJ2-7; D ambiguous. This CDR3 region has 11 residues. In germline, CDR1 is SGHKS, CDR2 YYEKEE (reference sequence). Trimming pared 3 bases from V and 3 bases from J, leaving 4 bases between. The CDR3 protein is CASSSYYEQYF. As DNA, the CDR3 is TGTGCCAGCAGCTCTTACTACGAGCAGTACTTC.

The gene calls are TRBV9 and TRBJ1-3; 9 bases fit TRBD1. Germline V lookup: CDR1 SGDLS, CDR2 YYNGEE. The CDR3 is made up of 16 amino acids. With 4 bases clipped from V and 1 base from J, the junction kept 6 bases outside the gene matches. CDR3 loop: CASSQGTGWSGNTIYF. In DNA, the CDR3 is TGTGCCAGCAGCCAGGGGACAGGGTGGTCTGGAAACACCATATATTTT.

The V call is TRBV7-3, the J call TRBJ1-1; weak D call: TRBD1 (5 bases). The CDR3 covers 14 residues. Germline V lookup: CDR1 SGHTA, CDR2 FQGTGA. V dropped 3 bases and J dropped 1 base, with 9 bases sitting between them. For the CDR3, the DNA is TGTGCCAGCAGCTTGACAGTCTCGAACACTGAAGCTTTCTTT. Protein: CASSLTVSNTEAFF.

The chain has TRBV7-9 and TRBJ2-5; possible D gene TRBD1, 6 bases. Trimming took 5 bases from V and 7 from J, leaving 23 bases between them. Germline values: CDR1 SEHNR, CDR2 FQNEAQ (reference sequence). The CDR3 consists of 16 residues. In nucleotides, the CDR3 is TGTGCCAGCAGCCCAGGAGCCCAGGGGAGAGATGTGACCCAGTACTTC. Protein product: CASSPGAQGRDVTQYF.

V gene TRBV2 combines with J gene TRBJ2-5; 7 positions match TRBD2. Germline CDR1 reads SNHLY; CDR2 reads FYNNEI. The CDR3 covers 14 residues. The V segment lost 6 bases and the J segment 2 bases; nucleotides outside the gene matches: 6. The CDR3 DNA sequence: TGTGCCAGCAGCGGCGGACTAGTACAAGAGACCCAGTACTTC. The encoded protein is CASSGGLVQETQYF.

The chain employs TRBV15 and TRBJ1-2; 11 positions match TRBD1. With V trimmed by 1 base and J by 4 bases, 2 bases remained unmatched. This CDR3 region has 15 residues. From germline, CDR1 is LNHNV and CDR2 YYDKDF (reference sequence). The CDR3 protein is CATSRGTGGGYGYTF. DNA for the CDR3: TGTGCCACCAGCAGAGGGACAGGGGGCGGCTATGGCTACACCTTC.

V gene TRBV16 combines with J gene TRBJ1-2, with D hard to call. The V and J ends lost 6 bases and 1 base respectively, with 12 bases between them. The germline CDR1 and CDR2 sequences are KGHSY and FQNENV. The length of the CDR3 is 14 residues. The CDR3 bases are TGTGCCAGCAGTTTCACTTGGTATAACTATGGCTACACCTTC. Protein product: CASSFTWYNYGYTF.

The chain employs TRBV5-1 and TRBJ2-5, with 9 nucleotides matching TRBD1. There are 15 residues in the CDR3. With V trimmed by 0 bases and J by 5 bases, 5 bases remained unmatched. CDR1 is SGHRS and CDR2 is YFSETQ in the germline V gene. This CDR3 is CASSLATGGVETQYF. The DNA of the CDR3 is TGCGCCAGCAGCTTGGCCACAGGGGGCGTGGAGACCCAGTACTTC.

The rearrangement joins TRBV7-3 to TRBJ2-5, with TRBD2 matching over 8 bases. V trimming: 6 bases; J trimming: 2 bases; junction bases outside the gene matches: 8. This CDR3 is 15 amino acids long. Germline CDR1 reads SGHTA; CDR2 reads FQGTGA. In DNA, the CDR3 is TGTGCCAGCAGTCGAAGCGGGGGTCCACAAGAGACCCAGTACTTC. Residues: CASSRSGGPQETQYF.

V gene TRBV27 combines with J gene TRBJ2-1; 9 positions agree with TRBD2. Trimming removed 3 bases from V and 4 bases from J; junction bases left unmatched: 19. Germline V gives CDR1 MNHEY, CDR2 SMNVEV (reference sequence). The CDR3 totals 20 residues. The CDR3 nucleotides are TGTGCCAGCAGTTTGTTTAGTTGGGCTAGCGGGGCTAACACTTACAATGAGCAGTTCTTC. Protein product: CASSLFSWASGANTYNEQFF.

V is TRBV2 and J is TRBJ2-3, with D hard to call. Deletions cut 4 bases from V and 6 bases from J, with 5 bases between. The CDR3 length is 11 residues. Germline V CDR1 and CDR2: SNHLY, FYNNEI. This CDR3 reads CASSVRDTQYF. DNA for the CDR3: TGTGCCAGCAGTGTACGGGATACGCAGTATTTT.

This chain joins TRBV6-1 and TRBJ2-6; D is unclear. V was cut by 2 bases and J by 9 bases, with 5 bases left in between. CDR3 size: 12 residues. The germline V gene encodes CDR1 MNHNS and CDR2 SASEGT. In nucleotides, the CDR3 is TGTGCCAGCAGTGAAACGGGCAACGTCCTGACTTTC. Amino acid sequence: CASSETGNVLTF.

This rearrangement joins TRBV12-5 to TRBJ2-1; 7 nucleotides agree with TRBD1. V lost 7 bases to trimming and J lost 2 bases; unmatched junction nucleotides: 20. The CDR3 loop spans 19 amino acids. Looked up from germline, CDR1 is LGHNT and CDR2 is FRNRAP. The CDR3 spells CASALRGKEDRVTYNEQFF. The CDR3 region has the DNA TGTGCTAGTGCCCTGAGAGGCAAAGAAGACAGGGTCACCTACAATGAGCAGTTCTTC.

The CDR3 spells CASSVASGAGETQYF. In nucleotides, the CDR3 is TGTGCCAGCAGCGTTGCTAGCGGGGCCGGCGAGACCCAGTACTTC. The chain carries TRBV9 and TRBJ2-5; the match to TRBD2 covers 9 bases. Unmatched junction bases numbered 7, after V lost 2 bases and J lost 5 bases. Germline assignment: CDR1 SGDLS and CDR2 YYNGEE. The CDR3 is 15 amino acids.